The present T cell receptor (beta chain) was sequenced within a study of regulatory T cells in long-lasting Graves disease (dated by TCRdb to the early 2020s). Some background on the complete study: In the newly diagnosed Graves' disease group, patients had been taking antithyroid drugs for less than 3 months. This study used TCR sequencing and RNA sequencing of peripheral blood to compare persistent Graves' disease patients against newly diagnosed Graves' disease patients. A total of 33 samples underwent TCR sequencing: about 13 from persistent and around 20 from newly diagnosed Graves' disease patients. The study was conducted in China and was registered as a clinical trial.

The CDR3 starts with the cysteine, ends with the phenylalanine, and has 15 residues. Only the CDR3 region is kept as DNA, spanning 45 bases read in frame from base 1. From a lookup of the germline V gene, CDR1 and CDR2 are SGHVS and FQNEAQ. The label giving this sample's time point can be read as: newly diagnosed GD, antithyroid drugs for less than 3 months. For both TCR sequencing and RNA sequencing, RNA was extracted from PBMCs in TRIzol. The diagnosis of Graves' disease followed American Thyroid Association guidelines. The patients came from an endocrinology department in Xi'an, China. From each patient, approximately 9.9 milliliters of peripheral blood was collected into an EDTA anticoagulant tube. Ficoll Paque Plus density gradient separation was used to isolate PBMCs, and no additional T cell sorting was done. An Agilent 2100 Bioanalyzer and agarose gel were used to check RNA quality, and a NanoDrop 2000 was used to measure RNA concentration.

As regards this clonotype: The specificity of this receptor is unknown. With a much larger clone just one base away, this may be a read error.

Points the paper makes about the study in general: A larger number of public clonotypes was shared among persistent patients (more than 2,500) than among newly diagnosed patients (roughly 1,000). Only the TCR beta chain was sequenced and analyzed. Compared with newly diagnosed patients, persistent Graves' disease patients had lower TCR Shannon entropy and fewer highly expanded clones, which suggests clonal expansion. The small sample size was acknowledged by the authors as a limitation that may reduce accuracy. Persistent disease showed preferential use of TRBV28, TRBJ1-2 and TRBJ2-5, whereas newly diagnosed disease favored TRBV20-1 and TRBJ2-1. Because the primary lesion, thyroid tissue, could not be accessed, the study looked at peripheral blood alone.

Libraries were constructed by multiplex PCR. These reads were obtained on an Illumina HiSeq 4000. To build TCR beta libraries, CDR3 regions were amplified by Arm-PCR using iRepertoire HTBI primers. PCR products were gel purified before sequencing. On the authors' methods: A total of roughly 67 TRBV and some 15 TRBJ segments were identified across samples and were used for gene usage analysis of CDR3 amino acid clonotypes. COPE and FqMerger were used to merge the filtered high-quality paired reads into contigs. BLAST was used to align contigs to the IMGT TRBV, TRBD and TRBJ reference genes, and CDR3 was defined following IMGT. Clonotypes above 0.1% frequency were classified as highly expanded clones. Repertoire diversity was measured by Shannon entropy, and V-J evenness by the Gini coefficient. A clonotype was considered public if more than one individual shared it. TCRdb's own reprocessing of the public reads used fastp at Q25 and MiXCR and kept productive beta chains. Rows with one shared CDR3 protein collapse into an entry with the most common genes and DNA. The V and J calls reflect TCRdb's pipeline rather than the authors' work. The sample table records a few hundred thousand distinct CDR3 sequences; 12% to 15% of these occur just once. Over 15% of the sample goes to the ten largest clones.

The data were also submitted as part of a second study, on T cells in Graves' hyperthyroidism and ophthalmopathy. That second publication adds: Stable Graves' hyperthyroidism was defined as the absence of progression to ophthalmopathy over 18 months of follow-up. Hyperthyroidism patients were aged 18 to 65 years and newly diagnosed, with disease duration of less than 2 months. Any patient with an uncontrolled infection, another autoimmune disease, pregnancy or lactation was excluded. Diagnoses were established on the basis of clinical symptoms, serum thyroxine and TRAb, thyroid ultrasound, and orbital computed tomography. The TCR CDR3 was subjected to a first round of RT-PCR using the HTBI primer set and the Qiagen OneStep RT-PCR kit. Most expanded thyroid clonotypes (frequency above 0.001) were also detected in blood, a finding suggesting that blood repertoires may reflect thyroid immune responses. A model built on a 13 V-J signature distinguished ophthalmopathy from stable hyperthyroidism, reaching over 85% sensitivity and around 81% specificity in cross-validation and 80%/75% in testing. In validation, progression to ophthalmopathy was predicted by the model with approximately 67% sensitivity and nearly 75% specificity, a median of 6.5 months before onset. TCR V-J signatures able to tell the groups apart were searched for in a discovery cohort of 100 or so patients, of whom more than 40 had Graves' ophthalmopathy and roughly 59 had stable Graves' hyperthyroidism. An independent validation cohort of 18 to 20 hyperthyroidism patients and 15 or so patients who later progressed to ophthalmopathy tested prospective prediction of ophthalmopathy. The roughly 90 discovery patients were divided at random into training and test sets in a 7:3 ratio. In more than 5 Graves' hyperthyroidism patients, the study also compared T-cell repertoires from thyroid tissue with T-cell repertoires from blood. Following sampling, methimazole starting at 30 mg daily was given to hyperthyroidism patients, and high-dose intravenous methylprednisolone was given to ophthalmopathy patients. The libraries were constructed in a second round of multiplex PCR and then size-selected and purified. Sequencing of the libraries was done on an Illumina HiSeq2000 using paired-end 100 bp reads. SOAPnuke was used to process the raw data, throwing out any read that contained adapters or uncalled bases, had a mean Phred below 15, or lacked an exact constant-primer or identifier match. High-quality paired reads were merged using COPE v1.2.5, and each unique nucleotide sequence was defined as a clonotype. MiTCR v1.1 was used to align clonotypes to the IMGT TRBV, TRBD and TRBJ reference segments. Analysis was restricted to V-J combinations with a frequency above 0.0001, which covered about 99% of repertoires. A TCS score was defined as the ratio of F50 (clonal expansion) to E x V (chaos), with BLOSUM62-based TCRdist applied between CDR3 peptides within each V-J. Welch's t-statistics and random forest reduced around 510 V-J features to roughly 13, which were used in a naive Bayes classifier (R e1071). Sample size was not statistically predetermined, and blinding of investigators to group allocation was not performed. The paper reports TCR Vbeta CDR3 sequencing of fewer than 150 peripheral blood samples: approximately 41 ophthalmopathy, fewer than 85 hyperthyroidism and approximately 17 progressor patients.

This sequence originates from a woman aged 45-60 years with Graves disease. Donor details come from another sample of the same person, matched by shared clones. The sequence joins TRBV7-8 to TRBJ1-3; the D gene identity is not certain. The source material was peripheral blood mononuclear cells (PBMCs), sampled at new diagnosis, from a patient treated with antithyroid drugs. The DNA sequence is as follows: TGTGCCAGCAGCTTAGGTTACGGCTCTGGAAACACCATACATTTT. This is translated as CASSLGYGSGNTIHF.